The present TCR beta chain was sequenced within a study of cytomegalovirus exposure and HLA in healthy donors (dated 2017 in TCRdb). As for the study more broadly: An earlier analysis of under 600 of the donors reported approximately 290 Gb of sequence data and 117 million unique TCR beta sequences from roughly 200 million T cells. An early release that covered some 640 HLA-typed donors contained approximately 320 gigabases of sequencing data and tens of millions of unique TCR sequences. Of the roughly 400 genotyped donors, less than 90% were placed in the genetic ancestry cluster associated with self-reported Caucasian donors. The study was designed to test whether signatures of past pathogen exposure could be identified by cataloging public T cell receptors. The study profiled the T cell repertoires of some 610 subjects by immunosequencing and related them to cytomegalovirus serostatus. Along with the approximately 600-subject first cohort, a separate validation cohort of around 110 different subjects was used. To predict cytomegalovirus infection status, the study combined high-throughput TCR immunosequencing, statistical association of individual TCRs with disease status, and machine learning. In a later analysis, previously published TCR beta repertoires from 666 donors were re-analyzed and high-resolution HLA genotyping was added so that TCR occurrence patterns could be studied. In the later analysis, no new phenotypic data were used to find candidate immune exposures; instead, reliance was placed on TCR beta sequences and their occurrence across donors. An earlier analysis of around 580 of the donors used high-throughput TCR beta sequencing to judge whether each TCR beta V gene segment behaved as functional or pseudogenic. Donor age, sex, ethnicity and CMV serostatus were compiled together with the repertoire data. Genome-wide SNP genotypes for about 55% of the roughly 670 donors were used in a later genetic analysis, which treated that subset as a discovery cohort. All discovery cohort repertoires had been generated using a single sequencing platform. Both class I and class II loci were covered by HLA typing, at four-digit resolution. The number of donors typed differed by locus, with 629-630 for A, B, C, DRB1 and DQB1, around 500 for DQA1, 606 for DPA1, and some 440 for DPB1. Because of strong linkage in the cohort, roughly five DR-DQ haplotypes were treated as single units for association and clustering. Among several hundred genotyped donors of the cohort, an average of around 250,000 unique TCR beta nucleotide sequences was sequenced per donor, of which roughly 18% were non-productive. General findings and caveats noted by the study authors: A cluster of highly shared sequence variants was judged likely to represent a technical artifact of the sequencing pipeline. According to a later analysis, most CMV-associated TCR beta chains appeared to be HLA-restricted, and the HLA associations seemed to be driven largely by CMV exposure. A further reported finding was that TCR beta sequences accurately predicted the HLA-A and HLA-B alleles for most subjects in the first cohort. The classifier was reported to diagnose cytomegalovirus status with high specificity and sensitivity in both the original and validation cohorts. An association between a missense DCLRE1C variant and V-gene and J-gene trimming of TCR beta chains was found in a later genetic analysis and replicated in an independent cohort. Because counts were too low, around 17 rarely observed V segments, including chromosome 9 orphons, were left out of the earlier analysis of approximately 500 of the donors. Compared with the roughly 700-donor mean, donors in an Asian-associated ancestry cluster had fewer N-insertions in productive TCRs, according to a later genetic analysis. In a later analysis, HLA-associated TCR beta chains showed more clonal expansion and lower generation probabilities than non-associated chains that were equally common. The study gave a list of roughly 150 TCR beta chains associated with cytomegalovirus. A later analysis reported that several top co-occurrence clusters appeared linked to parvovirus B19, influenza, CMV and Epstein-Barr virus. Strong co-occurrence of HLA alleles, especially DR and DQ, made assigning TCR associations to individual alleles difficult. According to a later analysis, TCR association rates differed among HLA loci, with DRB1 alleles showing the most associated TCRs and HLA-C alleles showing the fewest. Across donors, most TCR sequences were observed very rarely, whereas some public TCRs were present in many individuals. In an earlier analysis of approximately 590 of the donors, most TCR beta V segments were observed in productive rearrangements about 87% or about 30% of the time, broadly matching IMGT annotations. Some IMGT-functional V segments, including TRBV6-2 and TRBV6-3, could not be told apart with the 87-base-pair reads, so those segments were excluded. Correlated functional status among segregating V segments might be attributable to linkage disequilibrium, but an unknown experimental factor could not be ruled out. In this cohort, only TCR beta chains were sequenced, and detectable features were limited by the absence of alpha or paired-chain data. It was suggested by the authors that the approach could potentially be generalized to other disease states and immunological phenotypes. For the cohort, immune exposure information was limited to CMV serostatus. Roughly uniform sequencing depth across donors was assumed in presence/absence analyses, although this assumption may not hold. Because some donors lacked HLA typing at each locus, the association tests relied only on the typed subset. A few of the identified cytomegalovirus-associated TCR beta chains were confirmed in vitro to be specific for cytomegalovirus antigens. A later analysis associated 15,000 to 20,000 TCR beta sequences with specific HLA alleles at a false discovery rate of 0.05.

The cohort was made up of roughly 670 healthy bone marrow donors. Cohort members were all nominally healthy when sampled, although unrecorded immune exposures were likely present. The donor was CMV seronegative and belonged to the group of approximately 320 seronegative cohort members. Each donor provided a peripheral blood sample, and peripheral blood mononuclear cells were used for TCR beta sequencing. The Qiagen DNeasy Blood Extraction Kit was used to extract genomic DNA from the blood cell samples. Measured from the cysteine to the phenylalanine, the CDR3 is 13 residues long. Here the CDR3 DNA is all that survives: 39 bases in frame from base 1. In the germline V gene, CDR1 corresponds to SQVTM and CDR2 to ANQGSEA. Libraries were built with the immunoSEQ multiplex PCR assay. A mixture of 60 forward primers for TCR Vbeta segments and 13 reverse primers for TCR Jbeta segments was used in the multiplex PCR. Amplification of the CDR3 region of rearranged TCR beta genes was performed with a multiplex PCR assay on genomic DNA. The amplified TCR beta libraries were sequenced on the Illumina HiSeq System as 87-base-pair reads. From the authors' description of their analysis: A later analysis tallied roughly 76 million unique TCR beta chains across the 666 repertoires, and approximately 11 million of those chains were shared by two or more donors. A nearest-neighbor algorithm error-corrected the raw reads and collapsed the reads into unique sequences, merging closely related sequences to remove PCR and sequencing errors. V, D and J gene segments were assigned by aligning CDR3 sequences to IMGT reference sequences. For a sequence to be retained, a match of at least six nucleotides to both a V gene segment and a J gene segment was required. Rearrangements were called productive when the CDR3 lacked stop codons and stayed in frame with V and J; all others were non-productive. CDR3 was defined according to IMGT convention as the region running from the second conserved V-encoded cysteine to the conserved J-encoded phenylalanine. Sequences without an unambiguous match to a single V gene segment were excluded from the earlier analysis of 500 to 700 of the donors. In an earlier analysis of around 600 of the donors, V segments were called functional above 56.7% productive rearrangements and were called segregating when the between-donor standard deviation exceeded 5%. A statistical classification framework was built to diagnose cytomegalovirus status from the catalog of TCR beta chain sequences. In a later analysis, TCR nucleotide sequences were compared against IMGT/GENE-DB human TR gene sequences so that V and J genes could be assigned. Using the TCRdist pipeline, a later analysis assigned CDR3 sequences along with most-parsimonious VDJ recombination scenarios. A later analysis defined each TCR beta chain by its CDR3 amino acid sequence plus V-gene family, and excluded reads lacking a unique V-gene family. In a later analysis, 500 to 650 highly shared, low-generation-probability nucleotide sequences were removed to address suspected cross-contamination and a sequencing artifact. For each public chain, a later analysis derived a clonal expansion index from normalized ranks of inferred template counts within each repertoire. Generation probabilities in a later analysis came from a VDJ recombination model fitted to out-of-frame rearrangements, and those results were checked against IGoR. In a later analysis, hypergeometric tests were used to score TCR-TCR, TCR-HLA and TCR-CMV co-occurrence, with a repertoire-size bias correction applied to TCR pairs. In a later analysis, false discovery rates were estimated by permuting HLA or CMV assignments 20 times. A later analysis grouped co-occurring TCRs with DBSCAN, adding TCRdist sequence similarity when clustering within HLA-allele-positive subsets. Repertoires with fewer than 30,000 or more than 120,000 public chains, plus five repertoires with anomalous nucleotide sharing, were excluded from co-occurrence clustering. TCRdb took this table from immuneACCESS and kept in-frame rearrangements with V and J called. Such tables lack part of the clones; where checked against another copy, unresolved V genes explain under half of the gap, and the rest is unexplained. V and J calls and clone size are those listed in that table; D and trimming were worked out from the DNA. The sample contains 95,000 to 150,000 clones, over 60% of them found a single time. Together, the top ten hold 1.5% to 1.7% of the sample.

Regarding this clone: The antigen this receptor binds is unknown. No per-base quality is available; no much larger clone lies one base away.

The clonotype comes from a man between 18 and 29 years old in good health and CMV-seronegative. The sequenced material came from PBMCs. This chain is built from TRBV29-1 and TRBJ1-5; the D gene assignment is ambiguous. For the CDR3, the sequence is CSVSFAVTQPQHF. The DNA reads TGCAGTGTCTCCTTTGCAGTTACTCAGCCCCAGCATTTT.